The T cell receptor beta chain described here comes from a study of regulatory T cells in long-lasting Graves disease. The V and J ends lost 4 bases and 6 bases, in that order; junction bases with no gene match: 10. The CDR3 spans 15 residues. Germline CDR1 SGHDT, CDR2 YYEEEE. This clonotype turned up a few times. Its antigen is currently unknown. The time point is: newly diagnosed GD, antithyroid drugs for less than 3 months. Making the TCR library involved RNA that had been extracted from PBMCs. General observations from the study: Persistent cases of Graves' showed reduced TCR diversity relative to newly diagnosed patients.

Through Arm-PCR of CDR3 regions and iRepertoire HTBI primers, TCR beta libraries were built. Source study methods: Sequenced samples collectively carried 62 TRBV and 11 to 15 TRBJ segments. TCRdb analysed the multiplex PCR reads with MiXCR anew, one entry per CDR3 protein. The V and J calls here are based on TCRdb, not the publication. The sample carries roughly 530,000 distinct CDR3 sequences, about 16% recorded once. The same specimen was also included in a second study, on T cells in Graves' hyperthyroidism and ophthalmopathy. That paper states: Absence of ophthalmopathy progression within 18 months defined stable Graves' hyperthyroidism. The study left out patients who had uncontrolled infection, other autoimmune disease, pregnancy or lactation.

The chain couples TRBV5-6 to TRBJ2-1, with 7 bases lining up with TRBD2. The receptor comes from a middle-aged woman with Graves disease. Source: peripheral blood mononuclear cells (PBMCs), taken at new diagnosis, from a patient treated with antithyroid drugs. For the CDR3, the DNA is TGTGCCAGCAGCCCAGCGGGACGGATACTCAATGAGCAGTTCTTC. Translating it yields CASSPAGRILNEQFF.